The 18 T cell receptor beta chains below all came from one sample that was sequenced in a study of T cell responses to AZD1222 COVID-19 vaccine. Sequencing was performed with immunoSEQ multiplex PCR; in TCRdb, only in-frame clones are kept and a portion is missing. Of around 180,000 clones in the sample, about 94% are singletons; the top ten hold roughly a tenth. This specimen consisted of peripheral blood, obtained on day 0 of AZD1222 vaccination. The receptor source for this set is an adult in good health.

The chain joins TRBV11-2 to TRBJ2-2; 12 positions agree with TRBD2. The CDR3 has 17 amino acids. In germline, CDR1 is SGHAT, CDR2 FQNNGV. V lost 4 bases, J lost 8 bases, and 11 bases stayed unmatched. CDR3 in DNA: TGTGCCAGCAGCTCCTTATTACTAGCGGGGGGCGCGGGGGAGCTGTTTTTT. Residues: CASSSLLLAGGAGELFF.

The genes are TRBV27 and TRBJ1-5; D gene uncertain. The CDR3 runs 15 residues. Deletions cut 5 bases from V and 4 bases from J, with 15 bases between. The germline V gene encodes CDR1 MNHEY and CDR2 SMNVEV (reference sequence). CDR3 nucleotide sequence: TGTGCCAGCAGTCGTTTTTCGGGGAGGAATCAGCCCCAGCATTTT. Amino acids: CASSRFSGRNQPQHF.

V gene TRBV5-1 combines with J gene TRBJ1-4; 7 bases agree with TRBD1. The CDR3 covers 17 residues. Germline V gene data show CDR1 as SGHRS and CDR2 as YFSETQ. With V trimmed by 1 base and J by 3 bases, 9 bases remained unmatched. The CDR3 DNA is TGCGCCAGCAGCTTGAACATAAGACAGGGAGCTAATGAAAAACTGTTTTTT. As protein: CASSLNIRQGANEKLFF. The variable domain in full, completed from reference TRBV5-1 and TRBJ1-4, reads KAGVTQTPRYLIKTRGQQVTLSCSPISGHRSVSWYQQTPGQGLQFLFEYFSETQRNKGNFPGRFSGRQFSNSRSEMNVSTLELGDSALYLCASSLNIRQGANEKLFFGSGTQLSVL.

V is TRBV19 and J is TRBJ1-1; D not certain. The CDR3 spans 13 residues. Germline loops: CDR1 LNHDA, CDR2 SQIVND (reference sequence). V lost 4 bases and J lost 0, with 6 bases in between. The CDR3 region is CASSTTLNTEAFF. The DNA for the CDR3 is TGTGCCAGTAGTACTACATTGAACACTGAAGCTTTCTTT.

The chain links TRBV9 to TRBJ1-3; no clear D. The germline V and J ends were trimmed by 3 bases and 0 bases, with 10 bases remaining between them. Germline-derived CDR1 and CDR2 are SGDLS and YYNGEE. This CDR3 is built from 15 residues. The CDR3 DNA sequence: TGTGCCAGCAGCGGATCGGGGATCTCTGGAAACACCATATATTTT. This sequence encodes CASSGSGISGNTIYF.

V gene TRBV3-1 (or the pseudogene TRBV3-2) combines with J gene TRBJ2-6; D unresolved. Trimming removed 4 bases from V and 0 bases from J, with 4 bases in between. The germline V gene encodes CDR1 LGHDT and CDR2 YNNKEL (reference sequence). The CDR3 length is 14 residues. This CDR3 reads CASSPSSGANVLTF. The CDR3 nucleotides read TGTGCCAGCAGCCCCAGCTCTGGGGCCAACGTCCTGACTTTC.

This sequence joins TRBV2 and TRBJ2-7; D is perhaps TRBD1 or TRBD2 (5 bases each). The CDR3 runs 11 residues. V was trimmed by 10 bases and J by 6 bases, leaving 13 bases between them. In germline, CDR1 is SNHLY, CDR2 FYNNEI. CDR3 loop: CATTSGTEQYF. The CDR3 DNA is TGTGCCACCACATCCGGGACCGAGCAGTACTTC.

The chain links TRBV3-1 (or the pseudogene TRBV3-2) to TRBJ2-5; 7 positions match TRBD2. Germline CDR1 is LGHDT and CDR2 is YNNKEL (reference sequence). The CDR3 runs 13 residues. Trimming cost V 4 bases and J 4 bases; bases outside gene matches: 3. CDR3 bases: TGTGCCAGCAGCCGACTAGCATCAGAGACCCAGTACTTC. This sequence encodes CASSRLASETQYF.

The chain is built from TRBV3-1 (or the pseudogene TRBV3-2) and TRBJ2-7, with 11 bases aligning to TRBD2. This CDR3 region has 15 residues. With 1 base clipped from V and 9 bases from J, the junction kept 8 bases outside the gene matches. CDR1 LGHDT and CDR2 YNNKEL come from the germline V gene (reference sequence). The CDR3, as DNA: TGTGCCAGCAGCCAAGGGAGGACTAGCGGGCGCTTGCAGTACTTC. Protein sequence: CASSQGRTSGRLQYF.

This rearrangement joins TRBV7-2 to TRBJ2-3, with TRBD2 identical over 14 bases. The germline gives CDR1 SGHTA, CDR2 FQGNSA. V shed 5 bases, J shed 5 bases, and the junction held 6 bases outside the gene matches. The CDR3 is made up of 16 amino acids. Here the CDR3 DNA reads TGTGCCAGCAGCCAGCGGGGACTAGCGGGAGTAGATACGCAGTATTTT. Amino acid sequence: CASSQRGLAGVDTQYF.

J is TRBJ1-2 and V is TRBV6-5, with D possibly matching TRBD1 (5 bases). The CDR3 is 13 residues long. Germline V gives CDR1 MNHEY, CDR2 SVGAGI. The V end was cut by 4 bases, the J end by 8 bases, with 14 bases between. The CDR3 DNA reads as TGTGCCAGCAGTTCTGGGACGGCCAGGGGCTACACCTTC. Amino acid sequence: CASSSGTARGYTF.

In this sample, this clone turned up once. The chain uses TRBV5-1 and TRBJ2-3; 11 nucleotides match TRBD2. Unmatched junction bases numbered 21, after V lost 0 bases and J lost 6 bases. The CDR3 is 21 residues long. Germline lookup yields CDR1 SGHRS and CDR2 YFSETQ. CDR3 loop: CASSLDITSGRGGGPRDTQYF. The DNA for the CDR3 is TGCGCCAGCAGCTTGGATATAACTAGCGGGAGAGGGGGGGGACCAAGGGATACGCAGTATTTT.

This rearrangement joins TRBV29-1 to TRBJ2-7, with D unresolved. Trimming shortened V by 6 bases and J by 1 base, and 10 bases separated the two germline ends. The CDR3 spans 12 residues. CDR1 is SQVTM and CDR2 is ANQGSEA in the germline V gene. CDR3 loop: CSVQTDSYEQYF. The CDR3 DNA reads as TGCAGCGTCCAGACGGATTCCTACGAGCAGTACTTC.

A note on this clone: The germline gene is not matched at one end of the junction; a read error may be the cause. V usage is TRBV7-7 and J usage is TRBJ2-5; TRBD2 matches at 11 bases. Germline-derived CDR1 and CDR2 are SSHAT and FNYEAQ (reference sequence). This CDR3 has 16 amino acids. The CDR3 bases are TGTGCTAGCAGCCTGATGACTAGCGGGGAACAAGAGACCCAGTACTTC. It encodes CASSLMTSGEQETQYF. The complete variable domain, with remaining parts taken from reference TRBV7-7 and TRBJ2-5, reads GAGVSQSPRYKVTKRGQDVTLRCDPISSHATLYWYQQALGQGPEFLTYFNYEAQPDKSGLPSDRFSAERPEGSISTLTIQRTEQRDSAMYRCASSLMTSGEQETQYFGPGTRLLVL.

The V and J genes are TRBV6-5 and TRBJ2-2, with TRBD2 identical over 8 bases. The trim removed 0 bases at V and 5 bases at J, leaving 5 bases unmatched. The CDR3 loop spans 16 amino acids. Germline loops: CDR1 MNHEY, CDR2 SVGAGI. The CDR3 is CASSYSGTRDTGELFF. CDR3 DNA sequence: TGTGCCAGCAGTTACTCCGGGACTAGGGATACCGGGGAGCTGTTTTTT.

CDR3 amino acids: CSVEATGTGGYEQYF. Written as DNA, the CDR3 is TGCAGCGTTGAAGCTACCGGGACAGGGGGCTACGAGCAGTACTTC. The chain couples TRBV29-1 to TRBJ2-7, with 11 bases aligning to TRBD1. This CDR3 has 15 amino acids. V shed 1 base and J 3 bases; nucleotides not matched to a gene: 5. CDR1 and CDR2 from the germline V gene are SQVTM and ANQGSEA.

The chain uses TRBV28 and TRBJ1-4; D is uncertain. The length of the CDR3 is 15 residues. Germline V lookup: CDR1 MDHEN, CDR2 SYDVKM. The V and J ends lost 10 bases and 0 bases respectively, with 15 bases between them. CDR3 DNA: TGTGCCACCGCAACCGTTGGAGCAACTAATGAAAAACTGTTTTTT. It is translated as CATATVGATNEKLFF.

The V and J genes are TRBV19 and TRBJ2-3, with D unclear. V shed 1 base and J shed 3 bases, with 8 bases lying between them. The CDR3 is made up of 14 amino acids. Germline V lookup: CDR1 LNHDA, CDR2 SQIVND (reference sequence). This CDR3 is CASSIGGATDTQYF. CDR3 nucleotide sequence: TGTGCCAGTAGTATAGGGGGTGCAACAGATACGCAGTATTTT.